This paragraph covers one TCR beta chain sequence. Its target is unknown. These data originate in a study of vaccination effects on CD4 cells after COVID-19. About the research overall: The second dose preceded post-vaccine samples by a median of 72 days.

The CDR3 extends over 12 amino acids. Trimming pared 3 bases from V and 7 bases from J, leaving 12 bases between. CDR1 GTSNPN and CDR2 SVGIG come from the germline V gene (reference sequence). Data came from immunoSEQ multiplex PCR; TCRdb stores just in-frame clones and leaves some out. The table shows around 69,000 clones, with 74% occurring only once. Viral peptide pool expansion of antigen-specific CD4+ T cells preceded sequencing in the ViraFEST assay. At the end of 9 to 11 days of culture, CD4+ T cells were isolated. Each participant was administered two doses of either the BNT162b2 or the mRNA-1273 vaccine. Nobody among the vaccine recipients had prior SARS-CoV-2 infection (nucleocapsid antibodies were negative). Wells of roughly 2.1 million PBMC each were grown with about 9.3 IU/ml IL-2 and around 10 ug/ml peptides. Cultures had half their medium replaced with IL-2 medium on days 3 and 7.

The input for sequencing was CD4+ T cells from PBMCs cultured with HCoV-229E spike peptides, taken after COVID-19 vaccination. The gene calls are TRBV30 and TRBJ1-2, with a weak D call TRBD1 (6 bases). The clonotype originates from a human donor who received a COVID-19 vaccine. In DNA, the CDR3 is TGTGCCTGGAGCCAGGGGAAGGGTGGCTACACCTTC. Its protein is CAWSQGKGGYTF.